Here is one T cell receptor beta chain with its context. This entry is derived from a study of glioma-infiltrating T cells after dendritic cell vaccination. In the study overall: Patients received three intradermal dendritic cell vaccine injections at biweekly intervals.

Trimming removed 2 bases from V and 10 bases from J, with 15 bases in between. CDR1 is LNHDA, CDR2 SQIVND, per germline (reference sequence). This CDR3 is built from 15 residues. Clones were sequenced by immunoSEQ multiplex PCR, and TCRdb holds only the in-frame ones, with some missing. Of around 100,000 clones in the sample, less than 90% are singletons; the top ten hold less than 7%. Time point reported: after dendritic cell vaccination, including at tumor progression/relapse. Patients had residual fresh-frozen tumor tissue and more than two years of survival data. Isocitrate dehydrogenase mutation was absent in all glioblastoma patients.

Sample: blood, taken after dendritic cell vaccination. The V and J genes are TRBV19 and TRBJ1-6, with TRBD1 as a possible D gene (5 bases). This sequence originates from a human donor with glioblastoma. The CDR3 loop reads CASSIMGGVGSPLHF. Here the CDR3 DNA reads TGTGCCAGTAGTATAATGGGAGGGGTCGGCTCACCCCTCCACTTT.